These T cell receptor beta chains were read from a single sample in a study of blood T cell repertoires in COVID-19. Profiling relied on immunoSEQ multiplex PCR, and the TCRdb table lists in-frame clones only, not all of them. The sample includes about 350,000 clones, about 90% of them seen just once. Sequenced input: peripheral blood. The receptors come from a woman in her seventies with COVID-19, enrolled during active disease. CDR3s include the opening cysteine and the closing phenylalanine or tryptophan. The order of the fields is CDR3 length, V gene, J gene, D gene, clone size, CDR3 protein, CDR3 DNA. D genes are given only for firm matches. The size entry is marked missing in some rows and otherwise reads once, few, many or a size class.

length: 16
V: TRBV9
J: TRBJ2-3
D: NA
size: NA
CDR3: CASSVGWGGPTDTQYF
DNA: TGTGCCAGCAGCGTAGGGTGGGGGGGCCCCACAGATACGCAGTATTTT

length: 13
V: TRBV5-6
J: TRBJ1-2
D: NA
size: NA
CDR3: CASSPGSSYGYTF
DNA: TGTGCCAGCAGTCCAGGATCATCCTATGGCTACACCTTC

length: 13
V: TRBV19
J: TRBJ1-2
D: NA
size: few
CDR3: CASSATGIYGYTF
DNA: TGTGCCAGTAGCGCCACAGGGATCTATGGCTACACCTTC

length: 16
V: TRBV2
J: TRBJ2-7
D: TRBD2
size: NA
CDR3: CACLGLAGAVGDEQYF
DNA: TGTGCCTGCCTGGGCCTAGCGGGGGCCGTGGGGGACGAGCAGTACTTC

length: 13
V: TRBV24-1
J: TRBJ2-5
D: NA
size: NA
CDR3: CATSRTGRETQYF
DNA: TGTGCCACCTCTCGGACGGGAAGGGAGACCCAGTACTTC

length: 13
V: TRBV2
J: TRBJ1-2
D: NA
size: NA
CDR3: CASSEGGEHGYTF
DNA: TGTGCCAGCAGTGAAGGGGGCGAGCATGGCTACACCTTC

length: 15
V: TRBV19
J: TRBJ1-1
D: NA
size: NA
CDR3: CASSTPGIGNTEAFF
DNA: TGTGCCAGTAGCACTCCGGGAATTGGGAACACTGAAGCTTTCTTT

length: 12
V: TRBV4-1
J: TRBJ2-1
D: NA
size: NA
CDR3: CASSLHYNEQFF
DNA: TGCGCCAGCAGCCTACACTACAATGAGCAGTTCTTC

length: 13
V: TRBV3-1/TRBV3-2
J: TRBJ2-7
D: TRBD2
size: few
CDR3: CASSPSRAGKQYF
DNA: TGTGCCAGCAGCCCGAGCAGAGCGGGGAAGCAGTACTTC

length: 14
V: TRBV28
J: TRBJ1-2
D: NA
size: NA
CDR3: CASSPGGANYGYTF
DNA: TGTGCCAGCAGTCCCGGGGGGGCTAACTATGGCTACACCTTC

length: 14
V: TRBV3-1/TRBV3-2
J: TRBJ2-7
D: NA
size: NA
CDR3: CASSQEVGLYEQYF
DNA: TGTGCCAGCAGCCAAGAGGTGGGACTCTACGAGCAGTACTTC

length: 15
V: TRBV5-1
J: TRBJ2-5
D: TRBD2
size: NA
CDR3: CASTNPGGPGETQYF
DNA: TGCGCCAGCACCAACCCGGGGGGGCCCGGAGAGACCCAGTACTTC

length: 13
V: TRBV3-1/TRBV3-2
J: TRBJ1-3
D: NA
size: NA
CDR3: CASSHQNGNTIYF
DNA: TGTGCCAGCAGCCACCAGAACGGAAACACCATATATTTT

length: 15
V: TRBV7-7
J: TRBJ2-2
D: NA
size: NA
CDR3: CASSLEGLHTGELFF
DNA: TGTGCCAGCAGCTTAGAAGGACTACACACCGGGGAGCTGTTTTTT

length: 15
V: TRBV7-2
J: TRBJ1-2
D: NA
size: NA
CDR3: CASSPREGAAYGYTF
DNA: TGTGCCAGCAGCCCCCGAGAAGGGGCAGCCTATGGCTACACCTTC

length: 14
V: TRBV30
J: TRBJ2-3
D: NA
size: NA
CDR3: CAWSVLLVVDTQYF
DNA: TGTGCCTGGAGTGTACTACTAGTAGTAGATACGCAGTATTTT

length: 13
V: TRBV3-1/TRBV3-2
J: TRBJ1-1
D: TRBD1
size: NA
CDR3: CASSLDRGREAFF
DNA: TGTGCCAGCAGTTTGGACAGGGGGCGCGAAGCTTTCTTT

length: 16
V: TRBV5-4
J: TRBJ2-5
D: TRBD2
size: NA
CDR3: CASSLASGGPQETQYF
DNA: TGTGCCAGCAGCTTGGCCAGCGGGGGGCCCCAAGAGACCCAGTACTTC